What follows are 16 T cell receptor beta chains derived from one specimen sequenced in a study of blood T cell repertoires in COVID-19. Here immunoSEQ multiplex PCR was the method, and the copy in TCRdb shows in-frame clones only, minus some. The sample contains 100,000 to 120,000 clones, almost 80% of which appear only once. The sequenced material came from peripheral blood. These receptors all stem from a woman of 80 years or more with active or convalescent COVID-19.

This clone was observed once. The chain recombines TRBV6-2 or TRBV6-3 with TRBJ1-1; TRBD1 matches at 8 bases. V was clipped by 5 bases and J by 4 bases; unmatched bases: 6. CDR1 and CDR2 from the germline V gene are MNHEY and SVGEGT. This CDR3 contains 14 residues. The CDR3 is CASSLGQGFTEAFF. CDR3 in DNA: TGTGCCAGCAGTCTTGGACAGGGTTTCACTGAAGCTTTCTTT.

The CDR3, as DNA: TGTGCCAGCAGCTTAGGTAGCGGGAGGAACACCGGGGAGCTGTTTTTT. Its translation is CASSLGSGRNTGELFF. The chain is built from TRBV7-9 and TRBJ2-2, with 9 bases lining up with TRBD2. The germline CDR1 and CDR2 sequences are SEHNR and FQNEAQ (reference sequence). The CDR3 contains 16 residues. With 1 base clipped from V and 1 base from J, the junction kept 1 base outside the gene matches.

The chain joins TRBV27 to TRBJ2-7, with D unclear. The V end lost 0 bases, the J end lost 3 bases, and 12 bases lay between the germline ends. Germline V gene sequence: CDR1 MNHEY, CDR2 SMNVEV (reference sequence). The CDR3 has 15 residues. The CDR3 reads CASSLSGHLIYEQYF. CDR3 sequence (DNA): TGTGCCAGCAGTTTATCTGGGCACCTCATCTACGAGCAGTACTTC.

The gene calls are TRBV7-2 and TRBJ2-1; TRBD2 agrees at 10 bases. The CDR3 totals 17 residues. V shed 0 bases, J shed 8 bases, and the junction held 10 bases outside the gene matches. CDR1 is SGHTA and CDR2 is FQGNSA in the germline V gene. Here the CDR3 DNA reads TGTGCCAGCAGCTTAGCGATAGGGCTAGCGGGAGTAGATGAGCAGTTCTTC. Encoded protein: CASSLAIGLAGVDEQFF.

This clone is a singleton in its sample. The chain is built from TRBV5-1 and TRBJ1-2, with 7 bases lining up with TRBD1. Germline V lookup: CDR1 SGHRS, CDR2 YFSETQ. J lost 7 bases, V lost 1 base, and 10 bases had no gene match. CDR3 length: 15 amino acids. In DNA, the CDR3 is TGCGCCAGCAGCTTGAGTGTAGGGGGCGCGTTTGGCTACACCTTC. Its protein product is CASSLSVGGAFGYTF.

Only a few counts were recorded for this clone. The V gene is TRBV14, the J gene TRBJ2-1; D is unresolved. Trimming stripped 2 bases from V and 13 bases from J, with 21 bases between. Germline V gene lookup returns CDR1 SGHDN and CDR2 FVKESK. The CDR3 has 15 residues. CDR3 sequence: CASSQISSSAVIQFF. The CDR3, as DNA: TGTGCCAGCAGCCAAATTTCTTCCAGCGCAGTTATCCAGTTCTTC.

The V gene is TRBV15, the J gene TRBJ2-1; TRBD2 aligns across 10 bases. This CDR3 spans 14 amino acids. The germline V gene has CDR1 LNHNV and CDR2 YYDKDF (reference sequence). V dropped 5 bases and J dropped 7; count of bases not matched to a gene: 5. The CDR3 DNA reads TGTGCCACCAGCCCTAGCGGGAGTTTTAATGAGCAGTTCTTC. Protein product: CATSPSGSFNEQFF.

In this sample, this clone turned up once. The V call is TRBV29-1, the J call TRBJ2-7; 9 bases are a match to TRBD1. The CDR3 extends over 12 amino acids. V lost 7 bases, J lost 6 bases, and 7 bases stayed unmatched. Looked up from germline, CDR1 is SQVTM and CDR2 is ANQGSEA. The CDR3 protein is CSGRDRASEQYF. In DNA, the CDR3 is TGCAGCGGAAGGGACAGGGCGAGCGAGCAGTACTTC.

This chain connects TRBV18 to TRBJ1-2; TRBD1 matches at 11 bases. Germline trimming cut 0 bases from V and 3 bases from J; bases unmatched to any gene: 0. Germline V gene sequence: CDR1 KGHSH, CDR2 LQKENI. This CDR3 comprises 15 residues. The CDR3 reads CASSPPDRGHYGYTF. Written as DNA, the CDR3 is TGTGCCAGCTCACCACCGGACAGGGGGCACTATGGCTACACCTTC.

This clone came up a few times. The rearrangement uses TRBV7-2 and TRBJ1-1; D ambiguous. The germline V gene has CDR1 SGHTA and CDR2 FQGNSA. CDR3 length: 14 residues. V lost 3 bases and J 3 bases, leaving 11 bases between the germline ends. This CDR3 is CASSLRVRDTEAFF. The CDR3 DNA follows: TGTGCCAGCAGCTTGAGAGTGCGGGACACTGAAGCTTTCTTT.

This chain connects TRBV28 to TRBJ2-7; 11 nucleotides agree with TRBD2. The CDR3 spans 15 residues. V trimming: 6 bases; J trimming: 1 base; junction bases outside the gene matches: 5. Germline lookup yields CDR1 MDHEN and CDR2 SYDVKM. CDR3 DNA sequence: TGTGCCAGCAGAGTAGCGGGAGGGGGTTCCTACGAGCAGTACTTC. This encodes CASRVAGGGSYEQYF.

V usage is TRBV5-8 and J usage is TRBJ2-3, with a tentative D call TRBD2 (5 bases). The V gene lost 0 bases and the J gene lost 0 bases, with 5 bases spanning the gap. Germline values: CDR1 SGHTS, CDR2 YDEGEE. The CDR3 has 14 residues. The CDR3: CASSLGLSTDTQYF. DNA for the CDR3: TGTGCCAGCAGCTTGGGACTAAGCACAGATACGCAGTATTTT.

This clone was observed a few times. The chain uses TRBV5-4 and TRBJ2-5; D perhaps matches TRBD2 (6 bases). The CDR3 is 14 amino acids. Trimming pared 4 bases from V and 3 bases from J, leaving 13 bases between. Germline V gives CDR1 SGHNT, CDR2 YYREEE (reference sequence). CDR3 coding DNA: TGTGCCAGCAGCCCCGGAGGGTCTGAAGAGACCCAGTACTTC. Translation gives CASSPGGSEETQYF. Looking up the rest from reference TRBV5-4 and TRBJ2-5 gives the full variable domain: ETGVTQSPTHLIKTRGQQVTLRCSSQSGHNTVSWYQQALGQGPQFIFQYYREEENGRGNFPPRFSGLQFPNYSSELNVNALELDDSALYLCASSPGGSEETQYFGPGTRLLVL.

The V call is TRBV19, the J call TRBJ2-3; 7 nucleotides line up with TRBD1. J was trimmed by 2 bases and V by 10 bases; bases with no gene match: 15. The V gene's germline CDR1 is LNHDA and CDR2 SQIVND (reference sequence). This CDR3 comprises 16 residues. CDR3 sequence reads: CATKGAGTANTDTQYF. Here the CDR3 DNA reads TGTGCCACTAAAGGAGCCGGGACAGCCAACACAGATACGCAGTATTTT.

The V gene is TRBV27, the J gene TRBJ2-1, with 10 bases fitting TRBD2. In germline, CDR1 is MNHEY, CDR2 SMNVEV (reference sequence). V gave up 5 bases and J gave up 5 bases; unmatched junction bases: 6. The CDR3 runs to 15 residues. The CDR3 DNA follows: TGTGCCAGCAGTCCAAGGACTAGCGGAAACAATGAGCAGTTCTTC. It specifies CASSPRTSGNNEQFF.

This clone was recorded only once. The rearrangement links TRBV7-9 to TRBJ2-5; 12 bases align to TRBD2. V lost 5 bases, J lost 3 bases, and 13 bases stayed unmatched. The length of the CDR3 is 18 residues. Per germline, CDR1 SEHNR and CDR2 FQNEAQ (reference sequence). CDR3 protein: CASSPPARTSGTEETQYF. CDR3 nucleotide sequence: TGTGCCAGCAGCCCCCCGGCTAGGACTAGCGGGACGGAAGAGACCCAGTACTTC.